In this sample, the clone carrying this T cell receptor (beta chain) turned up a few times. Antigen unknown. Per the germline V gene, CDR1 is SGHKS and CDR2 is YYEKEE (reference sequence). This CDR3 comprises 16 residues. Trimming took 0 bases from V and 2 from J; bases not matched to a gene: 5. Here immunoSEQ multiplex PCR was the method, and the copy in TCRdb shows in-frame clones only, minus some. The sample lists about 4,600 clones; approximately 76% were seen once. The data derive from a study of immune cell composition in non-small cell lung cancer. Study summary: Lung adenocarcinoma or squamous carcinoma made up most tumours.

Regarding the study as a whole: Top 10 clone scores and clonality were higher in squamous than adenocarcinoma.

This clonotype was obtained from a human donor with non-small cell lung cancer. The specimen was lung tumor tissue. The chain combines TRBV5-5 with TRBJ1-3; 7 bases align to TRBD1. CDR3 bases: TGTGCCAGCAGCTTGGACAGGGGATTTGCTGGAAACACCATATATTTT. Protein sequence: CASSLDRGFAGNTIYF.